The source of this TCR beta chain is a study of technical replicates of blood from a few donors. Profiled with immunoSEQ multiplex PCR; TCRdb holds only in-frame clones, not every one. The sample has 80,000 or so clones; 70% to 90% are singletons. Germline assignment: CDR1 MNHNY and CDR2 SVGAGI (reference sequence). This CDR3 has 14 amino acids. V was clipped by 0 bases and J by 5 bases, with 10 bases between them. This chain links TRBV6-6 with TRBJ2-5, with TRBD1 as a possible D gene (5 bases). The source of this sequence is a human donor in good health. Some clones in this sample may be carry-over from other donors' samples. The specimen sequenced was PBMCs. The DNA of the CDR3 is TGTGCCAGCAGTTACTCGGACACCAGGGAGACCCAGTACTTC. This sequence encodes CASSYSDTRETQYF.